This record covers a single T cell receptor beta chain. This clone has only one observation. Its binding antigen is unknown. No much larger clonotype is one base removed from it; base qualities were not supplied. TCR CDR3 regions were amplified from genomic DNA by multiplex PCR using the deep immunoSEQ assay. For each cell subset, the extracted genomic DNA was distributed evenly across all wells of several immunoSEQ 96-well plates, and each plate served as one replicate. For sorted subsets, about 200 ng genomic DNA, equal to tens of thousands of T cell genomes, was loaded into each replicate PCR. Purified libraries were quantified with a Qubit 3.0 fluorometer, sized on a Bioanalyzer 2100, and re-quantified with the KAPA Library Quantification kit. A separate single-read 150-cycle Illumina NextSeq 550 flow cell was used to sequence each immunoSEQ 96-well plate. Per the source publication's procedure: The immunoSEQ output contained only junctional sequences without quality scores, so filtering could not match that applied to full-length reads. To assign V/J genes and CDR3, sequences were annotated against IMGT germline references using PyIR, a Python wrapper for IgBLAST v1.9. Reads were removed for weak V/J assignments (E-value above 1e-6), missing CDR3, stop codons, out-of-frame junctions, or ambiguous translated residues. V3J clonotypes were defined as sequences sharing the same inferred V gene, J gene, and CDR3 amino acid sequence. To compute the percentage overlap between repertoires, the number of shared unique clonotypes was divided by the size of the smaller repertoire. Repertoire richness was assessed with RTK rarefaction, the Chao1 estimator, and Recon v2.1 estimates of unobserved clonotypes. Generation probabilities for all TCRbeta clonotypes obtained by the gDNA method from a handful of donors were computed using OLGA. Entries here come from immuneACCESS through TCRdb and include only in-frame sequences with V and J called. Some clones fail to appear in such tables; in the studies checked, an unresolved V gene covers under half of the shortfall, and the cause of the remainder is unknown. V and J calls and clone size are given by that table; D and trimming were obtained from the DNA. This sample is represented by 2 million to 2.5 million clones; roughly 92% of them were singletons. Clones ranked in the top ten supply approximately 0.39% of the sample.

Measured from the cysteine to the phenylalanine, the CDR3 is 11 residues long. Only the CDR3 DNA stays, 33 bases, in frame from base 1. The CDR1 and CDR2 encoded by the germline V gene are MNHEY and SVGAGI. The germline ends are 8 bases apart after V is trimmed by 5 bases and J by 9 bases. The sample originates from a study of shared clonotypes between healthy human individuals (dated by TCRdb to 2020 to 2021). Background for the entire study: Two women and a few men aged 18 to 49 years were included in the cohort. Each donor's leukapheresis produced roughly between roughly 0.85 and 10 billion PBMCs. For each donor, three plates each were used for CD4 naive and CD4 memory, two plates were used for CD8 naive, and one plate was used for CD8 memory. Blood TCR repertoires of five healthy adults were deeply sequenced to estimate repertoire size and the extent of clonotype sharing between individuals. To increase sequencing depth and limit assay-specific biases, TCR repertoire library preparation and sequencing were carried out by different laboratories using diverse techniques.

Healthy HIV-negative adults with no recently reported acute infections or vaccinations were included as donors. Every donor was a Caucasian adult living in Nashville, Tennessee, USA. CD4+ T cells were enriched by magnetic negative selection, after which naive cells were positively selected on CD45RA and the negative fraction was taken as the memory subset. Blood was collected by leukapheresis, and PBMCs were isolated by Ficoll-Histopaque density gradient centrifugation and then cryopreserved in liquid nitrogen vapor phase. Purity and quantity of every magnetically sorted T cell population were checked by analytical flow cytometry. Each sorted fraction had its genomic DNA isolated and then quantified by UV absorbance on a Nanodrop 2000c. The study at large found these results: Larger estimated clonotype richness was generally found for naive subsets than for memory subsets. Only blood was sampled, and tissue TCR repertoires likely differ from those in blood. The genetic and exposure-history diversity represented was limited by the small number of donors. Compared with non-shared clonotypes, the clonotypes found in all four sorted-subset donors had higher generation probabilities. Rarefaction of sorted-subset datasets indicated incomplete sequencing despite the large sequencing depth. Approximately 5% of naive CD4, 3.5% of naive CD8, about 2.4% of memory CD4, and around 0.4% of memory CD8 clonotypes were shared across four donors. Pairwise subsampling indicated that sequencing depth was expected to affect the degree of clonotype sharing among donors.

The chain is assembled from TRBV6-5 and TRBJ2-1, with no confident D gene call. The sample taken for sequencing was naive CD4+ T cells from PBMCs. The cell subset or site label here, explained by the study, means: CD45RA+ positively selected. The TCR was taken from a man aged 18 to 35 in good health. Some clones in this sample may be carry-over from other donors' samples. The nucleotides read TGTGCCAGCAGTGGAGTTCGTGAGCAGTTCTTC. Its product reads: CASSGVREQFF.